The source of this T cell receptor (beta chain) is a study of response to subunit inactivated influenza vaccine. Study findings and constraints: The authors suggested that every seasonal influenza vaccination recruits few new T cells.

This clonotype was recorded a few times. Its antigen is unknown. The CDR3 has 14 residues. The V gene's germline CDR1 is SGHNT and CDR2 YYREEE (reference sequence). Trimming removed 0 bases from V and 6 bases from J, with 13 bases in between. TCRdb ran MiXCR on the RT-PCR reads and lists one entry per CDR3 protein. The sample has roughly 500,000 distinct CDR3 sequences; about 25% are singletons. The clonotype originates from a man aged 50-59 years who received an inactivated influenza vaccine. The V call is TRBV5-4, the J call TRBJ2-7; the D gene is possibly TRBD1 (6 bases). The source material was CD4+ T cells sorted from PBMCs, sampled around 5 days after vaccination. As DNA, the CDR3 is TGTGCCAGCAGCTTGGAGCAGGGGTTGACCGAGCAGTACTTC. Its protein product is CASSLEQGLTEQYF.